The present entry profiles one TCR beta chain with its context. The germline V gene has CDR1 MGHRA and CDR2 YSYEKL. The CDR3 covers 16 residues. Trimming cost V 3 bases and J 2 bases; bases outside gene matches: 8. This sample is part of a study of CD8+ T cells in alopecia areata. RNA extraction and reverse transcription yielded cDNA as sequencing template. TCRdb's copy holds only in-frame clones and misses some; the assay was immunoSEQ multiplex PCR. The sample carries 150,000 or so clones, around 87% recorded once. The source material was CD8+ T cells sorted from blood, sampled at week 0. V usage is TRBV4-1 and J usage is TRBJ2-7; 9 bases are shared with TRBD1. The source of this sequence is a human donor with alopecia areata. The CDR3 loop reads CASSHLPGQGTYEQYF. DNA of the CDR3: TGCGCCAGCAGCCATCTCCCGGGACAGGGCACCTACGAGCAGTACTTC.